This TCR beta chain was found in a study of T cells expressing NK-cell markers (TCRdb year 2020). Notes on the research overall: Three sorted T-cell subsets (CD3+CD56+NKG2C+, CD3+CD56+NKG2C- and CD3+CD56-NKG2C+) from seven to nine donors had their TCR beta-chain repertoires profiled. Among the eight sequenced donors, only one was HCMV-seronegative, while the other seven were HCMV-seropositive. All eight donors whose samples were sequenced were randomly selected healthy volunteers, three of them men and five women. Sequencing of the libraries produced 2 x 150 bp reads on Illumina HiSeq 2000/2500, MiSeq or NextSeq.

The CDR3 has 13 amino acids, counting the end cysteine and phenylalanine. Nucleotide data are not available. Looking up the germline V gene (reference sequence) yields CDR1 DFQATT and CDR2 SNEGSKA. Sequencing took place on an Illumina HiSeq 2000. TCR beta cDNA libraries were prepared using 5'RACE template switching, which introduced a universal primer site and unique molecular identifiers. Synthesis of cDNA was primed from the TCR beta constant segment and was followed by two consecutive PCR amplification steps. On the authors' methods: MIGEC handled demultiplexing of the reads and grouping by UMI, while MiTCR was used to assemble and quantify clonotypes. Only TCR cDNA sequences supported by at least two reads were kept to exclude erroneous sequences. The tcR package was used for downstream repertoire analysis, with clonotypes matched between fractions based on CDR3 nucleotide sequence plus V segment. VDJmatch was used to annotate antigen specificity against VDJdb, with one amino acid substitution in CDR3 allowed. After the reads were reprocessed by TCRdb, one entry was made per CDR3 protein sequence, with no DNA. The V and J calls were determined by TCRdb, not by the authors. For this sample, the table gives 500,000 or so distinct CDR3 sequences. The biggest ten clones account for under 4.5% of the sample.

Details on this clonotype: What antigen it recognizes has not been identified.

HCMV serostatus was determined by detecting HCMV-specific IgG in serum with a commercial ELISA kit. Peripheral blood mononuclear cells were isolated from blood by Ficoll density gradient centrifugation. On the study overall, not on this receptor specifically: It remained unclear whether the expanded NKG2C-expressing T cell clones were specific for HCMV antigens. Those dominant clonotypes were again the most abundant among CD3+CD56-NKG2C+ cells in a few donors, at roughly 25-65%. In roughly 6 donors, the dominant CD3+CD56+NKG2C+ clonotypes ranked among the top 10 CD8+ clonotypes, making up about 1.0-7.0% of CD8+ T cells.

The receptor chain draws on TRBV20-1 and TRBJ2-1; TCRdb proposes TRBD1, but this gene call is untestable without DNA. The sequence came from a man between 18 and 35 years old in good health. Donor details come from another sample of the same person, matched by shared clones. The sequenced sample consisted of blood T cells: a sorted CD56 or NKG2C T cell subset, CD4+ or CD8+ T cells, or bulk PBMC T cells (not recorded which). The CDR3 here reads CSANRQGGNEQFF.